This T cell receptor (beta chain) was recorded in a study of PD-1 blockade in mismatch repair-deficient tumors (dated by TCRdb to 2015 to 2018). Study-level background: Between September 2013 and September 2016, roughly 78 consecutive patients with about a dozen mismatch repair-deficient cancer types, all previously treated and progressing, were enrolled in the trial. Deep sequencing of TCR CDR3 regions was used to track tumor-associated T cell clones in peripheral blood of patients responding to PD-1 blockade. Results the study describes overall, beyond this receptor: Rapid expansion after pembrolizumab followed by contraction, generally before radiologic responses, was shown by tumor-resident clones, which were often undetectable in blood before treatment.

The germline V gene (reference sequence) provides CDR1 GTSNPN and CDR2 SVGIG. The CDR3 spans 14 residues, from the cysteine through the phenylalanine. The retained sequence is limited to the CDR3, 42 bases, with the frame set at the first base. V ends up 3 bases short and J 4 bases short, with an unmatched junction base count of 7. Mismatch repair deficiency in every enrolled patient was established by polymerase chain reaction or immunohistochemistry. TCR sequencing was performed for a few patients who responded to pembrolizumab therapy. The phase II trial prospectively tested pembrolizumab PD-1 blockade in advanced mismatch repair-deficient cancers regardless of tissue of origin. Serial peripheral blood T cell samples were collected before and at multiple times after starting PD-1 blockade. Blood sampling times were expressed in weeks after the first pembrolizumab dose. Library generation was performed with the immunoSEQ multiplex PCR assay. TCRdb re-hosts the immuneACCESS table, in-frame sequences only. Its copies lack some clones; in the studies checked, an unresolved V gene accounts for under half of them, and the cause for the rest is not known. Here the sample has under 50,000 clones; approximately 80% occur a single time. Around 0.99% of the sample rests with the top ten.

On this clone itself: Its antigen target is currently unknown. The record has no base qualities; no much larger clone is one base away.

The sequence is built from TRBV30 and TRBJ2-7, with 9 central nucleotides matching TRBD1. The sequence was collected from an adult with mismatch repair-deficient cancer. Sequenced here: PBMCs, sampled approximately 9 months after starting pembrolizumab. The bases are TGTGCCTGGAGCACAGGGGGCTTGGGGTACGAGCAGTACTTC. Protein translation: CAWSTGGLGYEQYF.